Reported below is one T cell receptor (beta chain). Its antigen remains unidentified. There are no base qualities to consult, and no much larger clone falls within one base. Each collaborating institution followed its own protocols to collect whole blood in K2EDTA tubes. For TCRbeta analysis, collaborator samples were shipped as frozen whole blood, as isolated PBMCs, or as DNA extracted from either sample type. This entry belongs to a study of blood T cell repertoires in COVID-19 (dated by TCRdb to 2018 to 2020). With respect to the entire study: The collaborator samples originated in the United States, Italy and Spain and spanned the acute and convalescent phases of COVID-19. Where HLA class I and class II types were available, the types were taken from metadata supplied by the sample provider, not from assay-based typing. A de-identified subject ID, COVID-19 status, age in years and sex were almost always included in the sample metadata. The repertoires were made available in a free public database intended to serve as a resource for research on the immune response to SARS-CoV-2. The dataset comprised deeply sampled blood TCRbeta repertoires from subjects exposed to, actively infected with, or recovered from COVID-19. The samples were drawn from two sources: the first 160 participants of the ongoing ImmuneRACE study, and some 1,300 subjects contributed by 6 global collaborators. The prospective study material was composed of cDNA or gDNA derived from T cells, B-cell-depleted T cells, or PBMCs.

TCRbeta CDR3 regions were amplified from genomic DNA using the immunoSEQ Assay, a bias-controlled multiplex PCR. In the source study's methods: Nucleated cell counts per sample were estimated from amplification of reference gene primers within the assay. To quantify the absolute abundance of each unique TCRbeta CDR3 rearrangement, sequence reads were collapsed and filtered. For each sample, productive Simpson clonality was calculated as the square root of Simpson's diversity index across productive rearrangements. TCRdb re-hosts the immuneACCESS table, in-frame sequences only. Its copies lack some clones; in the studies checked, an unresolved V gene accounts for under half of them, and the cause for the rest is not known. Clone size and the V and J calls come from that table; the DNA yielded D and trimming. A total of roughly 80,000 clones appear in this sample, around 81% of them only once. The ten largest make up roughly 15% of the sample.

Results and caveats for the whole study, not just this receptor: The amount of clinical and demographic metadata varied by source and participant and was provided uncurated.

Including cysteine and phenylalanine, the CDR3 has 18 amino acids. Only CDR3 DNA is held: 54 bases, read in frame from base 1. Via the germline V gene, CDR1 is LGHNT and CDR2 FRNRAP. V loses 3 bases of germline sequence and J loses 1 base, and the interval between the two ends is 19 bases. This receptor was obtained from a human donor in a cohort sampled during active COVID-19. The source material was peripheral blood. The chain joins TRBV12-5 to TRBJ1-3; no D segment can be confidently identified. The DNA sequence reads TGTGCTAGTGGTTTCATCACGGGAGACGATAAATCTGGAAACACCATATATTTT. This sequence encodes CASGFITGDDKSGNTIYF.